These 2 T cell receptor beta chains were all obtained from the same sample, sequenced in a study of blood T cell repertoires in COVID-19. Profiled with immunoSEQ multiplex PCR; TCRdb holds only in-frame clones, not every one. The top ten clones hold approximately 6.5% of a sample with 130,000 to 150,000 clones, about 87% of them seen once. Sequenced sample: peripheral blood. The receptors derive from an older man with acute or convalescent COVID-19.

This clone was detected only once. CDR3 amino acids: CASSLAPPGSGNTIYF. CDR3 nucleotide sequence: TGTGCCAGCAGCTTAGCGCCACCAGGGTCTGGAAACACCATATATTTT. The V gene is TRBV7-2, the J gene TRBJ1-3, with TRBD1 as a possible D gene (5 bases). The V end was cut by 0 bases, the J end by 1 base, with 10 bases between. CDR3 length: 16 amino acids. CDR1 and CDR2 from the germline V gene are SGHTA and FQGNSA.

This sequence joins TRBV3-1 (or the pseudogene TRBV3-2) and TRBJ1-4; possibly TRBD1 for D (6 bases). CDR1 is LGHDT, CDR2 YNNKEL, per germline (reference sequence). The CDR3 totals 15 residues. With 5 bases removed from V and 5 bases from J, the gap between germline ends came to 15 bases. The CDR3 loop reads CASSSPQGPNEKLFF. DNA of the CDR3: TGTGCCAGCAGCTCACCACAGGGACCAAATGAAAAACTGTTTTTT.